The sequence of this T cell receptor (beta chain) was determined in a study of cytomegalovirus exposure and HLA in healthy donors. Study-wide findings and caveats: In a later analysis, specific HLA alleles were associated with 15,000 to 20,000 TCR beta sequences at a 0.05 false discovery rate. An analysis done earlier found most TCR beta V segments productive about 87% or about 30% of the time. Among TCR sequences, most were rare, though some public TCRs appeared in many donors. The authors judged a highly shared variant cluster likely a sequencing artifact.

This clone was detected only once. The antigen remains unidentified. PCR employed 60 Vbeta and 13 Jbeta primers. The table came from immunoSEQ multiplex PCR; TCRdb's copy has only in-frame clones and leaves some out. The sample has 130,000 or so clones, roughly 70% seen once. The CDR3 runs to 14 residues. Germline CDR1 MGHRA, CDR2 YSYEKL. J was trimmed by 7 bases and V by 7 bases; bases with no gene match: 8. The sequence was obtained from a woman in her forties in good health and CMV-seropositive. The rearrangement joins TRBV4-1 to TRBJ2-1; 9 positions match TRBD2. Sequenced input: PBMCs. The CDR3 reads CASNNPAGGNEQFF. The CDR3 DNA reads as TGCGCCAGCAACAACCCGGCGGGGGGGAATGAGCAGTTCTTC.